This TCR beta chain was documented in a study of breast tumors, draining lymph nodes, adjacent tissues. Findings of the study overall: Tumor repertoires ranked between lymph nodes and nontumor tissue in diversity, with V and J gene preferences.

There are a few counts of this clonotype. Its antigen is currently unknown. Axillary draining lymph nodes of breast cancer patients supplied the node samples. TCRdb independently ran MiXCR on the multiplex PCR reads; one entry per CDR3 protein. The table records 200,000 or so distinct CDR3 sequences, around 33% of them present only once. This TCR was recovered from a female donor with breast cancer. Some clones in this sample may be carry-over from other donors' samples. Material: axillary lymph node tissue.

The CDR3 sequence is CASSDGDRVRTEAFF. In nucleotides, the CDR3 is TGTGCCAGCAGTGATGGGGACAGGGTAAGAACTGAAGCTTTCTTT. The rearrangement joins TRBV12-3 or TRBV12-4 to TRBJ1-1; 9 bases map to TRBD1. This CDR3 has 15 amino acids. The trim removed 5 bases at V and 5 bases at J, leaving 9 bases unmatched.